This is a list of T cell receptor beta chains from one sample in a study of blood T cells in healthy people across ages. TCRdb called the 5' RACE reads again in MiXCR, with one record for every CDR3 protein. This table holds 450,000 to 700,000 distinct CDR3 sequences, roughly a quarter found once. Sample: blood. The receptor source for this set is a woman in her 70s in good health. Each CDR3 is given with its conserved first and last residue. A D gene is named only where the DNA matches it firmly. The listing skips clone size in some rows; elsewhere it reads once, few, many or a size class.

.	TRBD2	TRBJ2-5	TRBV7-2	TGTGCCAGCAGCTTAGGAGGAAGAGGCGGGAGAGAGACCCAGTACTTC	CASSLGGRGGRETQYF
few	.	TRBJ2-5	TRBV5-1	TGCGCCAGCAGCTACCAAACCATGGACCTCCAAGAGACCCAGTACTTC	CASSYQTMDLQETQYF
few	TRBD2	TRBJ2-3	TRBV6-2/TRBV6-3	TGTGCCAGCAGCTTCCTAGCGGGGGGGCCTCGAAGAGATACGCAGTATTTT	CASSFLAGGPRRDTQYF
once	TRBD1	TRBJ1-6	TRBV20-1	TGCAGTGCTACACCGGGACAGGGTAACTCACCCCTCCACTTT	CSATPGQGNSPLHF
few	.	TRBJ1-5	TRBV27	TGTGCCAGCATTGTCGGGGAGCATAGCAATCAGCCCCAGCATTTT	CASIVGEHSNQPQHF
few	TRBD2	TRBJ2-1	TRBV2	TGTGCCAGCAGTGGCGGCGGGGGGATATACAATGAGCAGTTCTTC	CASSGGGGIYNEQFF
.	.	TRBJ1-2	TRBV29-1	TGCAGCGTCGTCGCAGGGAGCTATGGCTACACCTTC	CSVVAGSYGYTF
few	TRBD1	TRBJ2-1	TRBV20-1	TGCAGTGCCTGGACAGGGATGGGGAATGAGCAGTTCTTC	CSAWTGMGNEQFF
many	.	TRBJ2-7	TRBV5-1	TGCGCCAGCAGCTTAGAATTGGGAACCGAGCAGTACTTC	CASSLELGTEQYF
.	.	TRBJ1-5	TRBV20-1	TGCAGTGCTAGAGCCCGGTCTACTAGCGATCAGCCCCAGCATTTT	CSARARSTSDQPQHF
.	.	TRBJ2-3	TRBV7-2	TGTGCCAGCACCGGCGGGGATGTTTCAGATACGCAGTATTTT	CASTGGDVSDTQYF
many	.	TRBJ1-1	TRBV20-1	TGCAGTGCTAGAGACCTGCCCCGGGACGTAAGGAACACTGAAGCTTTCTTT	CSARDLPRDVRNTEAFF
many	.	TRBJ2-7	TRBV5-1	TGCGCCAGCAGCTTGACACTAGACAACTCCTACGAGCAGTACTTC	CASSLTLDNSYEQYF
few	.	TRBJ1-6	TRBV7-9	TGTGCCAGCAGCTTAGTTGGAGGGAGTAATTCACCCCTCCACTTT	CASSLVGGSNSPLHF
.	TRBD1	TRBJ2-7	TRBV6-5	TGTGCCAGTGCCGGGACAGGGGCGGGCGAGCAGTACTTC	CASAGTGAGEQYF
.	.	TRBJ1-2	TRBV20-1	TGCAGTGCTAGGCCTAGGGCGGAAACTTATGGCTACACCTTC	CSARPRAETYGYTF
few	TRBD2	TRBJ2-3	TRBV20-1	TGCAGTGCTAGATCTAGCGGGGGCGCAGGAGATACGCAGTATTTT	CSARSSGGAGDTQYF
.	TRBD2	TRBJ2-7	TRBV27	TGTGCCAGCAGTTTGGGTGCGGTAGCGGGGGGTAACTCCTACGAGCAGTACTTC	CASSLGAVAGGNSYEQYF
.	TRBD2	TRBJ2-1	TRBV12-3/TRBV12-4	TGTGCCAGCAGTTTAGCGCCGGGACTAGCGGGGGGCAATGAGCAGTTCTTC	CASSLAPGLAGGNEQFF
few	TRBD2	TRBJ2-7	TRBV6-2/TRBV6-3	TGTGCCAGCAGTTGGGGACTAGCGGGGTTCTCCTACGAGCAGTACTTC	CASSWGLAGFSYEQYF
.	.	TRBJ1-2	TRBV7-2	TGTGCCAGCAGCCAGGGGATATGGTATGGCTACACCTTC	CASSQGIWYGYTF
many	.	TRBJ2-5	TRBV5-1	TGCGCCAGCACCGGGACACCTGAAGAAGAGACCCAGTACTTC	CASTGTPEEETQYF
.	.	TRBJ2-7	TRBV14	TGTGCCAGCAGCCCTGACTTGGGGCCCTACGAGCAGTACTTC	CASSPDLGPYEQYF
few	TRBD1	TRBJ1-3	TRBV7-2	TGTGCCAGCAGCTCAGGGGGCTCTGGAGACACCATATATTTT	CASSSGGSGDTIYF
.	TRBD1	TRBJ1-1	TRBV29-1	TGCAGCGTTGATAGGGGGCCGAGAGCTTTCTTT	CSVDRGPRAFF
once	.	TRBJ2-5	TRBV20-1	TGCAGTGTTTCCGAACGGGGTTTGCGGGGAAAGACCCAGTACTTC	CSVSERGLRGKTQYF
.	TRBD1	TRBJ1-2	TRBV20-1	TGCAGTGCCCCTTTCATTAGGACAGGACACAACTATGGCTACACCTTC	CSAPFIRTGHNYGYTF
few	.	TRBJ2-5	TRBV29-1	TGCAGCGTGCTACAGGGATGGGAAGAGACCCAGTACTTC	CSVLQGWEETQYF
.	.	TRBJ1-1	TRBV7-9	TGTGCCAGCAGCTTAGATCGACACTCGACTGAGGCTTTCTTT	CASSLDRHSTEAFF
few	.	TRBJ2-7	TRBV27	TGTGCCAGCAGTTCCCCCCGAGAAGGGGCGCACGAGCAGTACTTC	CASSSPREGAHEQYF
.	.	TRBJ1-1	TRBV3-1	TGTGCCAGCAGCCAAGATAGGGGCAGGAACGCTGAAGCTTTCTTT	CASSQDRGRNAEAFF
.	TRBD1	TRBJ1-2	TRBV5-1	TGCGCCAGCAGCACAAACCGGGACAGAGATGGCTACACCTTC	CASSTNRDRDGYTF
.	TRBD1	TRBJ1-4	TRBV2	TGTGCCAGCAGGTCCGGGACAGGGCTAGAAAAACTGTTTTTT	CASRSGTGLEKLFF
few	.	TRBJ2-5	TRBV20-1	TGCAGTGCCCAACGGCCCCAAGAGACCCAGTACTTC	CSAQRPQETQYF
.	TRBD2	TRBJ2-5	TRBV2	TGTGCCAGCAGTGGAACTAGCGGGGCTAAAGAGACCCAGTACTTC	CASSGTSGAKETQYF
.	TRBD1	TRBJ1-1	TRBV18	TGTGCCAGCTCAGCGGACAGGGTTACTGAAGCTTTCTTT	CASSADRVTEAFF
.	TRBD2	TRBJ2-5	TRBV5-1	TGCGCCAGCAGCTTGGCCGCTAGCGGCCTCCAAGAGACCCAGTACTTC	CASSLAASGLQETQYF
many	.	TRBJ2-2	TRBV20-1	TGCAGTGCTAGCCCCGAGCTAAACACCGGGGAGCTGTTTTTT	CSASPELNTGELFF
many	.	TRBJ2-3	TRBV20-1	TGCAGTGCTAACCCCCGGGGTATCGAGACAGATACGCAGTATTTT	CSANPRGIETDTQYF
few	TRBD1	TRBJ1-1	TRBV20-1	TGCAGTTTCGCCCAGGGGGGTACTGGAGCTTTCTTT	CSFAQGGTGAFF
.	TRBD1	TRBJ2-1	TRBV19	TGTGCCAGTAGTAGAGGGACCGGACAGGGGTACCTCAATGAGCAGTTCTTC	CASSRGTGQGYLNEQFF
.	TRBD2	TRBJ2-1	TRBV14	TGTGCCAGCAGCCAAGTATGGCGGGGGGGCTGGGGATACAATGAGCAGTTCTTC	CASSQVWRGGWGYNEQFF
few	.	TRBJ2-1	TRBV20-1	TGCAGTGCTAGAGATTCCGGGGCCAACTACAATGAGCAGTTCTTC	CSARDSGANYNEQFF
few	TRBD2	TRBJ2-5	TRBV27	TGTGCCAGCAGTTTCGGGACTAGCGGGCCACTTCGGAGGGAGACCCAGTACTTC	CASSFGTSGPLRRETQYF
few	TRBD1	TRBJ2-1	TRBV6-2/TRBV6-3	TGTGCCAGCAGTTTTCGACACAGGGGGCGTGAGCAGTTCTTC	CASSFRHRGREQFF
.	.	TRBJ1-2	TRBV7-9	TGTGCCAGCAGCTTCGGGGAATCGGGAGGCTACACCTTC	CASSFGESGGYTF
few	.	TRBJ2-7	TRBV25-1	TGTGCCAGCAGTGAATCAGGACCGTCAGCCTACGAGCAGTACTTC	CASSESGPSAYEQYF
once	.	TRBJ1-1	TRBV4-2	TGTGCCAGCAGCCAAGATAGTGTGAAAACTGAAGCTTTCTTT	CASSQDSVKTEAFF